This TCR beta chain came from a study of metastatic and nonmetastatic thyroid tumors. Study-wide background: The comparison covered peripheral blood and tumor or nodule tissue in malignant and benign thyroid patients.

TCRdb re-processed the PCR reads through MiXCR. The sample includes some 42,000 clones, around 28% of them seen just once. This clone was counted ten times or more. Germline V gene data show CDR1 as KGHDR and CDR2 as SFDVKD. This CDR3 spans 18 amino acids. V trimming: 4 bases; J trimming: 2 bases; junction bases outside the gene matches: 9. No patient had received any treatment before thyroid surgery. The genes are TRBV24-1 and TRBJ2-7; TRBD2 matches 14 bases. This sequence was found in a male donor with papillary thyroid cancer or a benign thyroid nodule (not recorded which). Some clones in this sample may be carry-over from other donors' samples. Specimen: blood. CDR3 DNA: TGTGCCACCAGTGACGCCGGGACTAGCGGGAGAAACACCTACGAGCAGTACTTC. Its protein is CATSDAGTSGRNTYEQYF.